The rows below give T cell receptor beta chains drawn from one sample of a study of identical twins. TCRdb reanalysed the 5' RACE reads using MiXCR and keeps one entry per CDR3 protein. The data hold some 190,000 distinct CDR3 sequences, with 15% observed a single time. These data are also associated with another study on T cells expressing NK-cell markers.

Sequenced: CD8+ T cells sorted from blood. These receptors were obtained from a woman younger than 30 in good health. CDR3s include the opening cysteine and the closing phenylalanine or tryptophan. D genes are given only for firm matches. Rows may omit the clone size; those that give it use once, few, many or a size class.

j_gene: TRBJ2-3; abundance: NA; d_gene: NA; v_gene: TRBV7-2; CDR3aa: CASSLRREHTDTQYF; CDR3nt: TGTGCCAGCAGCTTGAGGCGGGAACACACAGATACGCAGTATTTT
j_gene: TRBJ2-7; abundance: few; d_gene: NA; v_gene: TRBV9; CDR3aa: CASSVGTSPSEQYF; CDR3nt: TGTGCCAGCAGCGTAGGGACCTCTCCCTCCGAGCAGTACTTC
j_gene: TRBJ2-7; abundance: NA; d_gene: NA; v_gene: TRBV27; CDR3aa: CASRSLGGRYEQYF; CDR3nt: TGTGCCAGCAGATCCCTGGGGGGGCGTTACGAGCAGTACTTC
j_gene: TRBJ1-1; abundance: NA; d_gene: NA; v_gene: TRBV12-5; CDR3aa: CASGLVPEYTEAFF; CDR3nt: TGTGCTAGTGGTTTGGTACCCGAGTACACTGAAGCTTTCTTT
j_gene: TRBJ2-7; abundance: NA; d_gene: NA; v_gene: TRBV7-2; CDR3aa: CASSLIVGETYEQYF; CDR3nt: TGTGCCAGCAGCTTAATCGTAGGGGAGACTTACGAGCAGTACTTC
j_gene: TRBJ1-2; abundance: few; d_gene: NA; v_gene: TRBV6-1; CDR3aa: CATLSGTHVNYGYTF; CDR3nt: TGTGCCACCCTCTCCGGGACACACGTAAACTATGGCTACACCTTC
j_gene: TRBJ2-5; abundance: few; d_gene: NA; v_gene: TRBV9; CDR3aa: CASSPPGKETQYF; CDR3nt: TGTGCCAGCAGCCCTCCCGGGAAAGAGACCCAGTACTTC
j_gene: TRBJ2-7; abundance: NA; d_gene: TRBD1; v_gene: TRBV6-5; CDR3aa: CASSYGGTGDRTDEQYF; CDR3nt: TGTGCCAGCAGTTACGGGGGAACAGGGGACCGGACGGACGAGCAGTACTTC
j_gene: TRBJ2-2; abundance: NA; d_gene: TRBD2; v_gene: TRBV20-1; CDR3aa: CSASRLAGGTGELFF; CDR3nt: TGCAGTGCTTCTAGACTAGCGGGAGGGACCGGGGAGCTGTTTTTT
j_gene: TRBJ2-5; abundance: NA; d_gene: TRBD2; v_gene: TRBV3-1; CDR3aa: CASSVRAGGRIKTQYF; CDR3nt: TGTGCCAGCAGCGTACGAGCGGGGGGGCGAATAAAGACCCAGTACTTC
j_gene: TRBJ1-2; abundance: many; d_gene: NA; v_gene: TRBV12-3/TRBV12-4; CDR3aa: CASSFPGRAGYTF; CDR3nt: TGTGCCAGCAGTTTCCCAGGGAGGGCTGGCTACACCTTC
j_gene: TRBJ2-5; abundance: few; d_gene: NA; v_gene: TRBV12-3/TRBV12-4; CDR3aa: CASTPGSQETQYF; CDR3nt: TGTGCCAGCACCCCGGGGAGTCAAGAGACCCAGTACTTC
j_gene: TRBJ2-3; abundance: few; d_gene: NA; v_gene: TRBV5-5; CDR3aa: CASSWELGQGTDTQYF; CDR3nt: TGTGCCAGCAGCTGGGAACTGGGGCAGGGCACAGATACGCAGTATTTT
j_gene: TRBJ2-1; abundance: NA; d_gene: NA; v_gene: TRBV19; CDR3aa: CASSGAPGSYNEQFF; CDR3nt: TGTGCCAGTAGTGGGGCGCCCGGTTCCTACAATGAGCAGTTCTTC
j_gene: TRBJ2-7; abundance: NA; d_gene: NA; v_gene: TRBV7-2; CDR3aa: CASSFGLVGEQYF; CDR3nt: TGTGCCAGCAGCTTCGGGCTAGTGGGCGAGCAGTACTTC
j_gene: TRBJ2-3; abundance: NA; d_gene: TRBD2; v_gene: TRBV11-2; CDR3aa: CASSFILAGETDTQYF; CDR3nt: TGTGCCAGCAGCTTTATCCTAGCGGGGGAAACAGATACGCAGTATTTT
j_gene: TRBJ2-2; abundance: NA; d_gene: NA; v_gene: TRBV12-3/TRBV12-4; CDR3aa: CASRRWGGELFF; CDR3nt: TGTGCCAGCAGGCGCTGGGGCGGGGAGCTGTTTTTT
j_gene: TRBJ1-1; abundance: few; d_gene: NA; v_gene: TRBV4-1; CDR3aa: CASSQVIVTGGGSWSYEAFF; CDR3nt: TGCGCCAGCAGCCAAGTAATAGTAACGGGAGGTGGTTCGTGGTCTTACGAAGCTTTCTTT
j_gene: TRBJ1-4; abundance: NA; d_gene: NA; v_gene: TRBV12-3/TRBV12-4; CDR3aa: CASSLGHRKKKLFF; CDR3nt: TGTGCCAGCAGTTTAGGACACCGTAAGAAAAAACTGTTTTTT
j_gene: TRBJ2-2; abundance: NA; d_gene: NA; v_gene: TRBV9; CDR3aa: CASSVASAGELFF; CDR3nt: TGTGCCAGCAGCGTAGCGTCGGCCGGGGAGCTGTTTTTT
j_gene: TRBJ2-7; abundance: few; d_gene: NA; v_gene: TRBV20-1; CDR3aa: CSASPLPDGQSSYEQYF; CDR3nt: TGCAGTGCTAGTCCCCTGCCGGACGGGCAAAGCTCCTACGAGCAGTACTTC
j_gene: TRBJ1-2; abundance: NA; d_gene: TRBD1; v_gene: TRBV27; CDR3aa: CASRTLGGKGAYGYTF; CDR3nt: TGTGCCAGCAGAACCCTGGGGGGAAAGGGGGCGTATGGCTACACCTTC
j_gene: TRBJ1-1; abundance: NA; d_gene: TRBD1; v_gene: TRBV9; CDR3aa: CASSVTGGGRGDTEAFF; CDR3nt: TGTGCCAGCAGCGTTACAGGGGGCGGGCGGGGAGACACTGAAGCTTTCTTT
j_gene: TRBJ2-1; abundance: NA; d_gene: TRBD2; v_gene: TRBV6-1; CDR3aa: CASTKRELGEQFF; CDR3nt: TGTGCCAGCACCAAGCGGGAGTTGGGTGAGCAGTTCTTC
j_gene: TRBJ1-1; abundance: NA; d_gene: TRBD1; v_gene: TRBV7-9; CDR3aa: CASSGSTGITSEAFF; CDR3nt: TGTGCCAGCAGCGGTTCGACAGGGATAACTTCTGAAGCTTTCTTT
j_gene: TRBJ2-1; abundance: NA; d_gene: NA; v_gene: TRBV12-3/TRBV12-4; CDR3aa: CASSRPIWHEQFF; CDR3nt: TGTGCCAGCAGTCGACCCATCTGGCATGAGCAGTTCTTC
j_gene: TRBJ2-5; abundance: NA; d_gene: NA; v_gene: TRBV3-1; CDR3aa: CASSQDREETQYF; CDR3nt: TGTGCCAGCAGCCAAGATCGCGAAGAGACCCAGTACTTC
j_gene: TRBJ2-3; abundance: many; d_gene: NA; v_gene: TRBV12-3/TRBV12-4; CDR3aa: CASIFRQGADTQYF; CDR3nt: TGTGCCAGCATCTTCAGGCAGGGAGCAGATACGCAGTATTTT
j_gene: TRBJ2-7; abundance: NA; d_gene: NA; v_gene: TRBV4-1; CDR3aa: CASSFRDSGNYEQYF; CDR3nt: TGCGCCAGCAGCTTCCGGGACAGCGGGAACTACGAGCAGTACTTC
j_gene: TRBJ2-7; abundance: NA; d_gene: NA; v_gene: TRBV7-9; CDR3aa: CASSRRVRNEQYF; CDR3nt: TGTGCCAGCAGCCGCAGGGTTCGGAACGAGCAGTACTTC
j_gene: TRBJ2-1; abundance: few; d_gene: TRBD2; v_gene: TRBV19; CDR3aa: CASRTSGSYNEQFF; CDR3nt: TGTGCCAGTCGGACTAGCGGGTCATACAATGAGCAGTTCTTC
j_gene: TRBJ2-1; abundance: few; d_gene: TRBD2; v_gene: TRBV5-5; CDR3aa: CASSLGPSGSTGNEQFF; CDR3nt: TGTGCCAGCAGCTTGGGACCTAGCGGGAGTACGGGCAATGAGCAGTTCTTC
j_gene: TRBJ2-7; abundance: few; d_gene: NA; v_gene: TRBV6-2/TRBV6-3; CDR3aa: CASSPGHPYEQYF; CDR3nt: TGTGCCAGCAGTCCGGGACATCCCTACGAGCAGTACTTC
j_gene: TRBJ2-3; abundance: few; d_gene: NA; v_gene: TRBV27; CDR3aa: CASSLSRYTDTQYF; CDR3nt: TGTGCCAGCAGTTTATCTCGCTACACAGATACGCAGTATTTT
j_gene: TRBJ1-2; abundance: many; d_gene: NA; v_gene: TRBV12-3/TRBV12-4; CDR3aa: CASSFGYGYTF; CDR3nt: TGTGCCAGCAGTTTCGGCTATGGCTACACCTTC
j_gene: TRBJ2-5; abundance: few; d_gene: TRBD1; v_gene: TRBV12-3/TRBV12-4; CDR3aa: CASSETGRGVGETQYF; CDR3nt: TGTGCCAGCAGTGAGACAGGGAGAGGAGTAGGAGAGACCCAGTACTTC
j_gene: TRBJ2-3; abundance: many; d_gene: TRBD1; v_gene: TRBV4-1; CDR3aa: CASSQGGQGLDTQYF; CDR3nt: TGCGCCAGCAGCCAGGGGGGACAGGGTCTCGATACGCAGTATTTT
j_gene: TRBJ1-5; abundance: few; d_gene: NA; v_gene: TRBV7-9; CDR3aa: CASRGGSGDQPQHF; CDR3nt: TGTGCCAGCAGGGGGGGCAGTGGCGATCAGCCCCAGCATTTT
j_gene: TRBJ2-4; abundance: few; d_gene: NA; v_gene: TRBV7-8; CDR3aa: CASSPDWLAKNIQYF; CDR3nt: TGTGCCAGCAGCCCGGACTGGCTGGCCAAAAACATTCAGTACTTC
j_gene: TRBJ1-1; abundance: few; d_gene: TRBD1; v_gene: TRBV7-9; CDR3aa: CASSSGTGGTEAFF; CDR3nt: TGTGCCAGCAGCTCCGGGACAGGGGGCACTGAAGCTTTCTTT
j_gene: TRBJ2-5; abundance: NA; d_gene: TRBD1; v_gene: TRBV5-1; CDR3aa: CASSPGTGKNSREETQYF; CDR3nt: TGCGCCAGCAGCCCAGGGACAGGGAAGAACTCCCGGGAGGAGACCCAGTACTTC
j_gene: TRBJ2-1; abundance: few; d_gene: TRBD2; v_gene: TRBV7-4; CDR3aa: CASILHLADKDNEQFF; CDR3nt: TGTGCCAGCATCCTCCATCTAGCGGACAAAGACAATGAGCAGTTCTTC
j_gene: TRBJ2-2; abundance: few; d_gene: NA; v_gene: TRBV20-1; CDR3aa: CSARKDSLPGELFF; CDR3nt: TGCAGTGCTAGGAAGGACTCACTCCCAGGGGAGCTGTTTTTT
j_gene: TRBJ1-2; abundance: NA; d_gene: NA; v_gene: TRBV4-3; CDR3aa: CASSQATDFYYGYTF; CDR3nt: TGCGCCAGCAGCCAGGCGACAGATTTCTACTATGGCTACACCTTC
j_gene: TRBJ2-1; abundance: NA; d_gene: NA; v_gene: TRBV6-6; CDR3aa: CASSYSISEQFF; CDR3nt: TGTGCCAGCAGTTACTCGATTAGTGAGCAGTTCTTC
j_gene: TRBJ2-5; abundance: NA; d_gene: NA; v_gene: TRBV27; CDR3aa: CASSYSGVPTETQYF; CDR3nt: TGTGCCAGCAGTTACTCAGGGGTACCAACGGAGACCCAGTACTTC
j_gene: TRBJ1-5; abundance: few; d_gene: NA; v_gene: TRBV7-9; CDR3aa: CASSSTNQPQHF; CDR3nt: TGTGCCAGCAGCTCCACCAATCAGCCCCAGCATTTT